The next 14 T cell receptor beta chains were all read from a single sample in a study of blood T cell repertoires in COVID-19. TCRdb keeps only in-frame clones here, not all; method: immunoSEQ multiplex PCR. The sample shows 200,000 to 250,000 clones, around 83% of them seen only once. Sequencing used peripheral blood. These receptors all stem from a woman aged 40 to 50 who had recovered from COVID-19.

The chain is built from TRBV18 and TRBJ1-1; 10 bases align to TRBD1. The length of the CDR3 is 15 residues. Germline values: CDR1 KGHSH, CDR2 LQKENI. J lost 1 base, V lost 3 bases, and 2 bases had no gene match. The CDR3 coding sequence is TGTGCCAGCTCACCCGGGACAGGGGAGAACACTGAAGCTTTCTTT. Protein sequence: CASSPGTGENTEAFF.

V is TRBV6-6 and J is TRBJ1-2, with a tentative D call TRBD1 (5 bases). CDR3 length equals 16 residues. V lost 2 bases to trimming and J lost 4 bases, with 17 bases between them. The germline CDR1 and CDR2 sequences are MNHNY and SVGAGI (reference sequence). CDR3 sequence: CASSYPARGGGYGYTF. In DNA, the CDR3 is TGTGCCAGCAGTTACCCCGCACGTGGGGGGGGCTATGGCTACACCTTC.

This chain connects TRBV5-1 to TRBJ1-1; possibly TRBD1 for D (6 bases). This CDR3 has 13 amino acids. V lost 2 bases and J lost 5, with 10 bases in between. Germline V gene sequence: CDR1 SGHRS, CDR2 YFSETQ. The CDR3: CASSFSGETEAFF. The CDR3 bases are TGCGCCAGCAGCTTCTCAGGGGAGACTGAAGCTTTCTTT.

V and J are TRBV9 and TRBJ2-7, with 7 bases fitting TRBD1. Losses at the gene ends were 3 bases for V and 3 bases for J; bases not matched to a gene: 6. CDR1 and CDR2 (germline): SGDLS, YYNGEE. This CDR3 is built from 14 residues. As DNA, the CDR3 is TGTGCCAGCAGCGGGCCGACAGGGCTCTACGAGCAGTACTTC. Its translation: CASSGPTGLYEQYF.

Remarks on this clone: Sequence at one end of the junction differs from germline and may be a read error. CDR3 sequence: CASAPTQGPPLF. DNA of the CDR3: TGTGCCAGCGCCCCCACCCAGGGGCCGCCTTTATTT. This chain connects TRBV19 to TRBJ1-1; perhaps TRBD1 as D (6 bases). Germline CDR1 and CDR2: LNHDA and SQIVND (reference sequence). The CDR3 spans 12 residues.

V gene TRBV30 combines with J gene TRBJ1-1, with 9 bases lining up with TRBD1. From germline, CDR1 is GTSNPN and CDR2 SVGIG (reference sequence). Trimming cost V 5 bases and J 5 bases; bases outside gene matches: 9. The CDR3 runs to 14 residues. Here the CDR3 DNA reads TGTGCCTGGGGGACGGGACAGGGCTTTACTGAAGCTTTCTTT. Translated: CAWGTGQGFTEAFF.

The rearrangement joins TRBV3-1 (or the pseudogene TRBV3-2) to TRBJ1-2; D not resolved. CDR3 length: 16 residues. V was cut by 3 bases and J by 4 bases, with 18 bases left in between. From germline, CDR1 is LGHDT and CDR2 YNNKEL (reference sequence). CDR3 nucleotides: TGTGCCAGCAGCCAGGGAGAAATGGTTCGTGTCTATGGCTACACCTTC. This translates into CASSQGEMVRVYGYTF.

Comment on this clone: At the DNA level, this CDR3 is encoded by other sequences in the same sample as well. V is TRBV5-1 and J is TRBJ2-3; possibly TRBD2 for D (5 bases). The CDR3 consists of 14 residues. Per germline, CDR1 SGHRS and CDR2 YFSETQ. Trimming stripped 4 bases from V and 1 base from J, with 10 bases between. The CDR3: CASSPPGGTDTQYF. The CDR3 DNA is TGCGCCAGCAGCCCCCCCGGGGGCACAGATACGCAGTATTTT.

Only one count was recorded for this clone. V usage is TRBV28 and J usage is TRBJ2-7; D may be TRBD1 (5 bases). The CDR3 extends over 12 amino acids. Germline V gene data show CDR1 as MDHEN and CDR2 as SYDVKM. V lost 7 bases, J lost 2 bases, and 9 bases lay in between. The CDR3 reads CASTDSPYEQYF. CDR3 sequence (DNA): TGTGCCAGCACCGACAGTCCCTACGAGCAGTACTTC.

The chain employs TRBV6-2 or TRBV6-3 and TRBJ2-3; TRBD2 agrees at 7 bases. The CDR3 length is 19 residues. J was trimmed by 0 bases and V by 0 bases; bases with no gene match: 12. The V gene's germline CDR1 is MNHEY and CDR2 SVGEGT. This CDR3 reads CASSYSGLADLESTDTQYF. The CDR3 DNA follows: TGTGCCAGCAGTTACTCGGGGCTAGCGGACCTAGAGAGCACAGATACGCAGTATTTT.

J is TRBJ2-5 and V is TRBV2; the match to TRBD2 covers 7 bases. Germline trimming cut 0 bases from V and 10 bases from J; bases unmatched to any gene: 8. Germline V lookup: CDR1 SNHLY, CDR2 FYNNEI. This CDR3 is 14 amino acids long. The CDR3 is CASSEAWGGRDQYF. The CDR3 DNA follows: TGTGCCAGCAGTGAAGCGTGGGGGGGAAGAGACCAGTACTTC.

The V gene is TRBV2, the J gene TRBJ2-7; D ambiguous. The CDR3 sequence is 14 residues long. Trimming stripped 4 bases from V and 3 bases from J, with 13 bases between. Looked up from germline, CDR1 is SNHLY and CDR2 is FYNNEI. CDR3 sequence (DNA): TGTGCCAGCAGTGCTCAACAGATACTCTACGAGCAGTACTTC. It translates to CASSAQQILYEQYF.

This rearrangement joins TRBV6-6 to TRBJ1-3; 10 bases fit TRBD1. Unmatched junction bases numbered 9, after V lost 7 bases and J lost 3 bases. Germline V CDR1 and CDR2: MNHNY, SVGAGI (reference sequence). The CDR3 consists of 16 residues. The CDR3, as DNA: TGTGCCAGCACCGAGACCGGGACAGGGGTTGGAAACACCATATATTTT. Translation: CASTETGTGVGNTIYF.

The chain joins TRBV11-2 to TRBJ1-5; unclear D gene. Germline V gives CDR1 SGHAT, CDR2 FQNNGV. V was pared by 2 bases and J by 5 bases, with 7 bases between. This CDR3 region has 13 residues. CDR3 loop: CASSLYEDQPQHF. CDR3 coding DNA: TGTGCCAGCAGCTTATATGAGGATCAGCCCCAGCATTTT.